These T cell receptor beta chains were read from a single sample in a study of Graves' ophthalmopathy and Graves' hyperthyroidism. TCRdb re-derived calls from the multiplex PCR reads in MiXCR, one entry per CDR3 protein. This sample has a few hundred thousand distinct CDR3 sequences, with 35% to 40% found just once. Source material: peripheral blood or thyroid tissue (not recorded which). All receptors come from an adult man with Graves' hyperthyroidism. Each CDR3 is given with its conserved first and last residue. A clone size is listed for some rows: how often the clone was seen (once, few, many), or a class if it is expanded.

size: -
J: -
V: TRBV2
CDR3: CASRNRDRVEQFF

size: -
J: TRBJ1-5
V: TRBV7-9
CDR3: CASSVGGGEETQHF

size: -
J: -
V: TRBV20-1
CDR3: CSARLAGGRGEQFF

size: many
J: TRBJ2-2
V: TRBV19
CDR3: CASSTDSGGELFF

size: many
J: TRBJ2-5
V: TRBV12-3/TRBV12-4
CDR3: CASSRSSGTETQYF

size: few
J: TRBJ2-7
V: TRBV6-2/TRBV6-3
CDR3: CASSTWTSGNYEQYF

size: -
J: TRBJ1-2
V: TRBV7-2
CDR3: CASSPERADIDYGYTF

size: -
J: TRBJ2-5
V: TRBV29-1
CDR3: CSAGDQETQYF

size: -
J: TRBJ1-1
V: TRBV2
CDR3: CASSRQGVVGRILENTEAFF

size: many
J: TRBJ1-1
V: TRBV12-3/TRBV12-4
CDR3: CASSLSIRYTEAFF

size: -
J: TRBJ1-2
V: TRBV10-3
CDR3: CAITSGNTF

size: many
J: TRBJ1-2
V: TRBV15
CDR3: CATSRDRSGRGDYGYTF

size: many
J: TRBJ2-3
V: TRBV15
CDR3: CATSRERYTQYF

size: -
J: TRBJ1-5
V: TRBV28
CDR3: CASSRAVNSNQPQHF

size: few
J: TRBJ2-7
V: TRBV7-8
CDR3: CASSLAPGALYEQYF

size: many
J: TRBJ1-2
V: TRBV20-1
CDR3: CSARDDRGNYGYTF

size: once
J: TRBJ2-5
V: TRBV29-1
CDR3: CSVGTGGLETQYF

size: few
J: TRBJ2-7
V: TRBV11-2
CDR3: CASSLVSSGLHYEQYF

size: -
J: TRBJ2-3
V: TRBV20-1
CDR3: CSAVTWGRGTSTDTQYF

size: few
J: TRBJ1-1
V: TRBV12-5
CDR3: CASGLVIDRLNTEAFF

size: -
J: TRBJ1-6
V: TRBV7-9
CDR3: CASSLSGGVGNSPLHF

size: -
J: TRBJ2-7
V: TRBV5-1
CDR3: CASSSGAGDYEQYF